This T cell receptor beta chain comes out of a study of CD8 T cells in Susac syndrome. Details on this clonotype: Its antigen is not known.

Trimming cost V 6 bases and J 5 bases; bases outside gene matches: 6. The CDR3 runs to 13 residues. The study used treatment-naive patients who had stable or active relapsing-remitting disease as multiple sclerosis controls. RNA was extracted with the RNeasy kit, and a quantity of about 0.45 to 1 ug was reverse transcribed using random hexamers. TCRdb re-called the immunoSEQ multiplex PCR reads through MiXCR, storing one row per CDR3 protein. The sample has 200,000 to 250,000 distinct CDR3 sequences, 80% to 95% seen once; the top ten hold approximately 0.13%. Study findings and constraints: TCR sequencing and HLA analysis covered a relatively small number of individuals.

This chain uses TRBV12-3 or TRBV12-4 with TRBJ2-5; 7 bases align to TRBD1. This receptor was taken from a human donor with multiple sclerosis. Sequences were obtained from CD8+ T cells from PBMCs. This CDR3 reads CASRRGGVETQYF. The CDR3 nucleotides are TGTGCCAGCAGGAGAGGGGGCGTTGAGACCCAGTACTTC.